This T cell receptor beta chain was retrieved from a study of blood T cell repertoires in COVID-19. The protocol was immunoSEQ multiplex PCR, while the TCRdb copy is restricted to in-frame clones and leaves out a portion. The sample has around 160,000 clones, around 80% seen once. The CDR3 totals 15 residues. V lost 4 bases to trimming and J lost 1 base, with 14 bases between them. Germline V gives CDR1 MGHRA, CDR2 YSYEKL. This sequence joins TRBV4-1 and TRBJ2-7, with D perhaps matching TRBD1 (6 bases). Sequenced sample: PBMCs or T cells enriched from blood (not recorded which). This clonotype was sampled from a woman aged 55 to 70 who had recovered from COVID-19. CDR3 in amino acids: CASSPLLGGSYEQYF. As DNA, the CDR3 is TGCGCCAGCAGCCCTTTACTAGGGGGATCCTACGAGCAGTACTTC.